The 24 T cell receptor beta chains below all came from one sample that was sequenced in a study of technical replicates of blood from a handful of donors (dated by TCRdb to the late 2010s). The library came from the immunoSEQ multiplex PCR assay. What TCRdb holds here is the immuneACCESS table cut down to in-frame rearrangements. Part of the clones is not present; checked against another copy, under half of the missing clones reflect an unresolved V gene, and the others are unexplained. Recorded for this sample are tens of thousands of clones; nearly 95% of them occurred a single time. Over 0.2% of the sample lies in the top ten. Sequencing input: T cells isolated from PBMCs. These receptors were collected from a human donor in good health.

The J gene is TRBJ2-5, the V gene TRBV7-3, with D tentatively TRBD2 (7 bases). Germline-derived CDR1 and CDR2 are SGHTA and FQGTGA. The CDR3 runs 13 residues. V was clipped by 5 bases and J by 4 bases, with 11 bases between them. The CDR3: CASSPGGRETQYF. The CDR3 region has the DNA TGTGCCAGCAGCCCGGGGGGCCGAGAGACCCAGTACTTC.

The rearrangement links TRBV6-4 to TRBJ1-5; 7 bases fit TRBD1. The V gene's germline CDR1 is MRHNA and CDR2 SNTAGT. The junction had 8 bases not matched to a gene; V was cut back by 3 bases and J by 6 bases. The CDR3 is 15 amino acids. CDR3: CASSELQGPRQPQHF. CDR3 coding DNA: TGTGCCAGCAGTGAGCTACAGGGGCCTCGTCAGCCCCAGCATTTT.

The chain has TRBV5-8 and TRBJ1-1, with no clear D. The CDR3 contains 12 residues. CDR1 is SGHTS, CDR2 YDEGEE, per germline. V lost 0 bases, J lost 10 bases, and 10 bases lay in between. CDR3 sequence reads: CASSLARGRAFF. CDR3 coding DNA: TGTGCCAGCAGCTTGGCCCGAGGGAGAGCTTTCTTT. Together with reference TRBV5-8 and TRBJ1-1, the CDR3 gives the full variable domain: EAGVTQSPTHLIKTRGQQATLRCSPISGHTSVYWYQQALGLGLQFLLWYDEGEERNRGNFPPRFSGRQFPNYSSELNVNALELEDSALYLCASSLARGRAFFGQGTRLTVV.

This chain uses TRBV2 with TRBJ2-7; D is ambiguous. The CDR3 is 11 amino acids. V was shortened by 6 bases and J by 6 bases, with 9 bases between the two germline ends. The germline gives CDR1 SNHLY, CDR2 FYNNEI. CDR3 protein: CASSMTPEQYF. DNA of the CDR3: TGTGCCAGCAGCATGACTCCCGAGCAGTACTTC.

The chain recombines TRBV7-9 with TRBJ2-7; 7 nucleotides agree with TRBD1. The CDR3 has 13 amino acids. V dropped 5 bases and J dropped 6; count of bases not matched to a gene: 7. The germline CDR1 and CDR2 sequences are SEHNR and FQNEAQ (reference sequence). The CDR3 coding sequence is TGTGCCAGCAGCGTCCGACAGGGCTTCGAGCAGTACTTC. Translated: CASSVRQGFEQYF.

The chain carries TRBV28 and TRBJ2-1, with D tentatively TRBD1 (5 bases). The CDR3 loop spans 12 amino acids. Trimming took 9 bases from V and 6 from J, leaving 12 bases between them. Germline V gene data show CDR1 as MDHEN and CDR2 as SYDVKM. This CDR3 reads CASSGLLNEQFF. CDR3 coding DNA: TGTGCCAGTTCAGGGCTCCTCAATGAGCAGTTCTTC.

The rearrangement links TRBV27 to TRBJ1-5; 9 nucleotides agree with TRBD1. CDR1 and CDR2 (germline): MNHEY, SMNVEV (reference sequence). The V gene end was trimmed by 5 bases and the J gene end by 4 bases; junction bases not matched to a gene: 12. The CDR3 consists of 17 residues. DNA for the CDR3: TGTGCCAGCAGTCAAAACTCCGGGACAGGGCTAAATCAGCCCCAGCATTTT. Protein: CASSQNSGTGLNQPQHF.

The chain recombines TRBV5-1 with TRBJ2-6; weak D call: TRBD1 (6 bases). Germline V CDR1 and CDR2: SGHRS, YFSETQ. The CDR3 runs 16 residues. Trimming pared 0 bases from V and 0 bases from J, leaving 7 bases between. The CDR3: CASSLGTASGANVLTF. CDR3 nucleotides: TGCGCCAGCAGCTTGGGGACAGCCTCTGGGGCCAACGTCCTGACTTTC.

The rearrangement uses TRBV18 and TRBJ1-2; 8 bases map to TRBD1. The V and J ends lost 6 bases and 2 bases, in that order; junction bases with no gene match: 11. The CDR3 sequence is 16 residues long. Germline assignment: CDR1 KGHSH and CDR2 LQKENI. The CDR3 sequence is CASSRDRGFSNYGYTF. The CDR3 DNA is TGTGCCAGCTCTCGAGACAGGGGATTCTCGAACTATGGCTACACCTTC.

The chain couples TRBV2 to TRBJ2-7, with D perhaps matching TRBD2 (7 bases). The CDR3 contains 16 residues. Trimming removed 2 bases from V and 2 bases from J, with 16 bases in between. Germline-derived CDR1 and CDR2 are SNHLY and FYNNEI. CDR3 bases: TGTGCCAGCAGTGAATGGGGGGGCGGGGGTACCTACGAGCAGTACTTC. Translated: CASSEWGGGGTYEQYF.

This chain links TRBV29-1 with TRBJ1-2, with D unclear. The CDR3 is 13 amino acids. V was pared by 4 bases and J by 4 bases, with 13 bases between. From germline, CDR1 is SQVTM and CDR2 ANQGSEA. CDR3 sequence (DNA): TGCAGCGTTGTAGGCCCGGCGGGCTATGGCTACACCTTC. It yields the protein CSVVGPAGYGYTF.

The genes are TRBV29-1 and TRBJ2-2; possibly TRBD1 for D (5 bases). The germline gives CDR1 SQVTM, CDR2 ANQGSEA. CDR3 size: 14 residues. Trimming removed 4 bases at V and 1 base at J, with 10 bases between. CDR3 nucleotides: TGCAGCGTTGCAACAGGAAGGAACACCGGGGAGCTGTTTTTT. It specifies CSVATGRNTGELFF.

The V gene is TRBV29-1, the J gene TRBJ2-7, with 8 bases matching TRBD1. Germline V CDR1 and CDR2: SQVTM, ANQGSEA. The CDR3 extends over 12 amino acids. V shed 7 bases, J shed 5 bases, and the junction held 7 bases outside the gene matches. The CDR3 nucleotides are TGCAGCGCAGACAGGGGCGGCCACGAGCAGTACTTC. Protein: CSADRGGHEQYF.

DNA for the CDR3: TGTGCCAGCAGGTCTACAGACAGGCATAGTGGCTACACCTTC. Its protein product is CASRSTDRHSGYTF. The chain recombines TRBV7-9 with TRBJ1-2; TRBD1 is a possible D gene (6 bases). The CDR3 contains 14 residues. V was shortened by 6 bases and J by 7 bases, with 18 bases between the two germline ends. Germline V gene lookup returns CDR1 SEHNR and CDR2 FQNEAQ (reference sequence). Looking up the rest from reference TRBV7-9 and TRBJ1-2 gives the full variable domain: DTGVSQNPRHKITKRGQNVTFRCDPISEHNRLYWYRQTLGQGPEFLTYFQNEAQLEKSRLLSDRFSAERPKGSFSTLEIQRTEQGDSAMYLCASRSTDRHSGYTFGSGTRLTVV.

V is TRBV29-1 and J is TRBJ2-2; D remains unclear. The CDR3 is 16 amino acids. V was shortened by 0 bases and J by 8 bases, with 19 bases between the two germline ends. CDR1 and CDR2 from the germline V gene are SQVTM and ANQGSEA. The CDR3: CSVEDPAWSVGGELFF. The CDR3 coding sequence is TGCAGCGTTGAAGATCCCGCGTGGAGCGTTGGGGGGGAGCTGTTTTTT.

J is TRBJ1-5 and V is TRBV10-2; 7 bases match TRBD1. In germline, CDR1 is WSHSY, CDR2 SAAADI. V shed 4 bases and J 2 bases; nucleotides not matched to a gene: 8. The CDR3 is 16 residues long. CDR3 in amino acids: CASSGGDRVGNQPQHF. The CDR3, as DNA: TGCGCCAGCAGTGGTGGAGACAGGGTCGGCAATCAGCCCCAGCATTTT.

V and J are TRBV7-2 and TRBJ2-5, with D possibly matching TRBD1 (6 bases). This CDR3 comprises 13 residues. Trimming removed 4 bases at V and 7 bases at J, with 13 bases between. CDR1 is SGHTA and CDR2 is FQGNSA in the germline V gene. CDR3 in amino acids: CASSSGTKRTQYF. The CDR3 DNA sequence: TGTGCCAGCAGCTCCGGGACAAAGCGGACCCAGTACTTC.

The CDR3 DNA reads TGCGCCAGCAGCTTGGCCCCCTCTCAGCCCCAGCATTTT. This gives the protein CASSLAPSQPQHF. The chain carries TRBV5-1 and TRBJ1-5, with no clear D. V shed 0 bases and J shed 6 bases, with 7 bases lying between them. This CDR3 is 13 amino acids long. The germline CDR1 and CDR2 sequences are SGHRS and YFSETQ.

This chain joins TRBV19 and TRBJ2-1; 14 bases are a match to TRBD2. CDR3 length: 18 residues. V dropped 5 bases and J dropped 3; count of bases not matched to a gene: 9. Germline V lookup: CDR1 LNHDA, CDR2 SQIVND (reference sequence). CDR3 protein: CASSLGLAGGRYYNEQFF. The CDR3 bases are TGTGCCAGTAGTCTTGGACTAGCGGGAGGTCGGTACTACAATGAGCAGTTCTTC.

This sequence joins TRBV15 and TRBJ2-1; D perhaps matches TRBD1 (5 bases). Trimming stripped 1 base from V and 8 bases from J, with 12 bases between. CDR3 length equals 14 residues. Germline CDR1 LNHNV, CDR2 YYDKDF (reference sequence). The DNA for the CDR3 is TGTGCCACCAGCAGAGTAGGGGATCCCGATGAGCAGTTCTTC. Its protein product is CATSRVGDPDEQFF.

V gene TRBV19 combines with J gene TRBJ1-4; TRBD1 might be the D (6 bases). Trimming stripped 7 bases from V and 5 bases from J, with 17 bases between. Germline CDR1 reads LNHDA; CDR2 reads SQIVND (reference sequence). This CDR3 is 15 amino acids long. As DNA, the CDR3 is TGTGCCAGTACGCCAAGCGGGGGCCCGAATGAAAAACTGTTTTTT. Residues: CASTPSGGPNEKLFF.

V and J are TRBV19 and TRBJ2-1, with TRBD2 as a possible D gene (5 bases). Germline V lookup: CDR1 LNHDA, CDR2 SQIVND (reference sequence). Trimming shortened V by 1 base and J by 0 bases, and 7 bases separated the two germline ends. This CDR3 is 15 amino acids long. CDR3 nucleotide sequence: TGTGCCAGTAGTATAGTAGAGGGCTCCTACAATGAGCAGTTCTTC. This gives the protein CASSIVEGSYNEQFF.

The table lists this clone with a count of one. This chain uses TRBV7-8 with TRBJ1-6, with a possible D match to TRBD1 (6 bases). Trimming pared 5 bases from V and 11 bases from J, leaving 13 bases between. The CDR3 has 13 residues. Germline V gene lookup returns CDR1 SGHVS and CDR2 FQNEAQ. Here the CDR3 reads CASSPRGRPPLHF. CDR3 bases: TGTGCCAGCAGCCCCAGGGGACGACCACCCCTCCACTTT.

V and J are TRBV2 and TRBJ2-6, with a tentative D call TRBD2 (5 bases). This CDR3 comprises 17 residues. V was clipped by 5 bases and J by 0 bases, with 14 bases between them. Germline loops: CDR1 SNHLY, CDR2 FYNNEI. The CDR3 spells CASSMEASPSGANVLTF. The CDR3 DNA reads TGTGCCAGCAGTATGGAGGCTTCGCCCTCTGGGGCCAACGTCCTGACTTTC.